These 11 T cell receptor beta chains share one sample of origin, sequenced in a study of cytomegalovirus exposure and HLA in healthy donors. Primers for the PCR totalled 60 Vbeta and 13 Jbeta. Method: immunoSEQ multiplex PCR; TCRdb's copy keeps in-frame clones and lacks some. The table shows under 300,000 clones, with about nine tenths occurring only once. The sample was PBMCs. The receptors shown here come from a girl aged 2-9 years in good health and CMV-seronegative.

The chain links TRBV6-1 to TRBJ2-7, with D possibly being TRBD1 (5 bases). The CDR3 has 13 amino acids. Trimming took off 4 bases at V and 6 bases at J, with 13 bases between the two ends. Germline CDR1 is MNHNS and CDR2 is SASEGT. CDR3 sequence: CASSAGRVSEQYF. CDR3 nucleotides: TGTGCCAGCAGTGCGGGCAGGGTAAGCGAGCAGTACTTC.

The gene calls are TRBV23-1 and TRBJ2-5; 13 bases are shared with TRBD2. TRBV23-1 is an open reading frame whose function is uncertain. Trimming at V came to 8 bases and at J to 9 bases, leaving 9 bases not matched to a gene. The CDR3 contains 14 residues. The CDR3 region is CASGTSGGAGAQYF. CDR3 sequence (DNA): TGCGCCAGCGGTACTAGCGGGGGGGCCGGGGCCCAGTACTTC.

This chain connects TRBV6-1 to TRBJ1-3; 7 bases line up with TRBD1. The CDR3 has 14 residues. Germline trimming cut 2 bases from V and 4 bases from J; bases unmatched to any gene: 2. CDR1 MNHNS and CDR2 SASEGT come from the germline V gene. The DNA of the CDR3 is TGTGCCAGCAGTGAACTGACAGGGGGAAACACCATATATTTT. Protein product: CASSELTGGNTIYF.

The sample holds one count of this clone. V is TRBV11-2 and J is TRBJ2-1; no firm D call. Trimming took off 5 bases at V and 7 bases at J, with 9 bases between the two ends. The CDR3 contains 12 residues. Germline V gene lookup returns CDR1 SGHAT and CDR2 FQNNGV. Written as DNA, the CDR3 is TGTGCCAGCAGCCGCCTGCAGAATGAGCAGTTCTTC. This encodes CASSRLQNEQFF.

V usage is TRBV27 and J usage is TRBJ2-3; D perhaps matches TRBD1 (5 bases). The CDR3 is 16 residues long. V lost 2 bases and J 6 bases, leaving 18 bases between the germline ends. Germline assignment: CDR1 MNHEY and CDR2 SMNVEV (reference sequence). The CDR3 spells CASSLRAGRLSDTQYF. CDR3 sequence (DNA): TGTGCCAGCAGTTTAAGGGCAGGGCGCTTGTCGGATACGCAGTATTTT.

The CDR3 loop is CASSYRASGGENEQFF. The CDR3 DNA reads as TGTGCCAGCAGTTACAGGGCTAGCGGGGGGGAAAATGAGCAGTTCTTC. This sequence joins TRBV6-6 and TRBJ2-1; 12 nucleotides match TRBD2. With V trimmed by 2 bases and J by 7 bases, 6 bases remained unmatched. The CDR3 sequence is 16 residues long. CDR1 and CDR2 (germline): MNHNY, SVGAGI (reference sequence).

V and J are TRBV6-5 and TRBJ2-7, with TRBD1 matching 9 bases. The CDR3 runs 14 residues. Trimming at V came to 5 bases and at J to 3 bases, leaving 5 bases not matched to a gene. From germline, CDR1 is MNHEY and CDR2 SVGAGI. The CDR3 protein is CASSGGTGLYEQYF. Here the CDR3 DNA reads TGTGCCAGCAGTGGGGGGACAGGGCTCTACGAGCAGTACTTC.

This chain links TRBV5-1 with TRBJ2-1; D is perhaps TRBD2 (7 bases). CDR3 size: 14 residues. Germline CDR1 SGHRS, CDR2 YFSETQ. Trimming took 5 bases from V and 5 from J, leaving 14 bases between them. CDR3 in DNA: TGCGCCAGCAGATGGGGGGGGCAAAACAATGAGCAGTTCTTC. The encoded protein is CASRWGGQNNEQFF.

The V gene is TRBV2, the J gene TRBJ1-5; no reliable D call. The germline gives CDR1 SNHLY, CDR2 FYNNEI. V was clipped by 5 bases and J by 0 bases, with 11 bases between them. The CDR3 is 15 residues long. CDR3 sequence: CASSKDLSSNQPQHF. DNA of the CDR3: TGTGCCAGCAGTAAAGATCTTAGTAGCAATCAGCCCCAGCATTTT.

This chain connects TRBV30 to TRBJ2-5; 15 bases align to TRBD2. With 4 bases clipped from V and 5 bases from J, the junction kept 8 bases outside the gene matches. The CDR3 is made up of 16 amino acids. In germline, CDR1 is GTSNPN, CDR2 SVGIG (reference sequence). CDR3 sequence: CAWTLGLAGGSETQYF. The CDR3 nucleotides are TGTGCCTGGACCCTAGGACTAGCGGGGGGGTCTGAGACCCAGTACTTC. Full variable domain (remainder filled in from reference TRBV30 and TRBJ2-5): SQTIHQWPATLVQPVGSPLSLECTVEGTSNPNLYWYRQAAGRGLQLLFYSVGIGQISSEVPQNLSASRPQDRQFILSSKKLLLSDSGFYLCAWTLGLAGGSETQYFGPGTRLLVL.

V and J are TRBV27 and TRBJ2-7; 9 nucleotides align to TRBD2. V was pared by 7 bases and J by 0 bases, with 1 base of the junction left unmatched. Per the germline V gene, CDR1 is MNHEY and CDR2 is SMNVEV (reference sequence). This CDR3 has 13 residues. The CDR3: CASTSGNSYEQYF. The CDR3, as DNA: TGTGCCAGCACTAGCGGGAACTCCTACGAGCAGTACTTC.